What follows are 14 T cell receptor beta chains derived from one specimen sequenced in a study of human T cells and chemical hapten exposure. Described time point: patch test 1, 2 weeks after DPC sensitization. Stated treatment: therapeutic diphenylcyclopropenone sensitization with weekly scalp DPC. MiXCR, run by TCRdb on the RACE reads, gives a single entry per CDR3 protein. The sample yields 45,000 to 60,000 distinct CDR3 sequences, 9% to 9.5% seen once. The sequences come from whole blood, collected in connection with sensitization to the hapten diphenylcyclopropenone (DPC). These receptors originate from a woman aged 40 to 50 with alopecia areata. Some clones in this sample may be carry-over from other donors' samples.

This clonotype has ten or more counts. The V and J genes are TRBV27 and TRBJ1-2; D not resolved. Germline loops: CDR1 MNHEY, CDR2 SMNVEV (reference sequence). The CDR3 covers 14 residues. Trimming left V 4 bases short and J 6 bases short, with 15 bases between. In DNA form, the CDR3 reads TGTGCCAGCAGTTCCCCTGATGGGAGGAATGGCTACACCTTC. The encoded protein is CASSSPDGRNGYTF.

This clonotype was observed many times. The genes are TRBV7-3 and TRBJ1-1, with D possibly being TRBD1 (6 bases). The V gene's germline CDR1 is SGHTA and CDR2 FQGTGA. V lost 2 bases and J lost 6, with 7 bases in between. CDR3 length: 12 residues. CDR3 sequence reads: CASSLQGSEAFF. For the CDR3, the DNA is TGTGCCAGCAGCTTACAGGGGTCTGAAGCTTTCTTT.

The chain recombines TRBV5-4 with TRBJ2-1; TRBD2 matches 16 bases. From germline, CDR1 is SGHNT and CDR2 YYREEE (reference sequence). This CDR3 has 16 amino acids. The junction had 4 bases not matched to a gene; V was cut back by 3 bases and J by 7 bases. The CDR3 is CASSSGLAGGPNEQFF. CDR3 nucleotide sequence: TGTGCCAGCAGCTCGGGACTAGCGGGGGGGCCTAATGAGCAGTTCTTC.

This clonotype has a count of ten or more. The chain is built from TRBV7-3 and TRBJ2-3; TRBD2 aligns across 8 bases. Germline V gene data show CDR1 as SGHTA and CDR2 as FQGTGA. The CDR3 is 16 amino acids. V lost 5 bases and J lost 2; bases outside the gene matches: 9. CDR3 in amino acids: CASSPKGGGSTDTQYF. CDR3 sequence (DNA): TGTGCCAGCAGCCCCAAGGGCGGGGGGTCCACAGATACGCAGTATTTT.

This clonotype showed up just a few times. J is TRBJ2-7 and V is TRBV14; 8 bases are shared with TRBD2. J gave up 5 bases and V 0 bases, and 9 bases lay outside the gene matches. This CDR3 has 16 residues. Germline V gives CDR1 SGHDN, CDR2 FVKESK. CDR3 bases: TGTGCCAGCAGCCAAGATTCATTCGGGGGGGCCGACGAGCAGTACTTC. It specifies CASSQDSFGGADEQYF.

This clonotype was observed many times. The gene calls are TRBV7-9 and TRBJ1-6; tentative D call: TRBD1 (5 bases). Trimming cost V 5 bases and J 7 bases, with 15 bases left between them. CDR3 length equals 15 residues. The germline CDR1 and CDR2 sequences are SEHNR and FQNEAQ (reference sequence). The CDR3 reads CASSVSGDANSPLHF. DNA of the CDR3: TGTGCCAGCAGCGTCTCCGGGGACGCGAATTCACCCCTCCACTTT.

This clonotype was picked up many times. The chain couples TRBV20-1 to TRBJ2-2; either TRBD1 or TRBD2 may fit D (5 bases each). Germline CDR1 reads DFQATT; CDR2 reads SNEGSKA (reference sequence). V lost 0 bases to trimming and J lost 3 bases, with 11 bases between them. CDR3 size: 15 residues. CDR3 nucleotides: TGCAGTGCTAGAGAGACCGGGACCCACACCGGGGAGCTGTTTTTT. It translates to CSARETGTHTGELFF.

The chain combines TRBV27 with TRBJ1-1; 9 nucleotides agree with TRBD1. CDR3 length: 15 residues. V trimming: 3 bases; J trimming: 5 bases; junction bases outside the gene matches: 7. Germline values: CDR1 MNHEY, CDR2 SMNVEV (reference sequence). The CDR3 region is CASSLAGQGGTEAFF. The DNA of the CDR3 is TGTGCCAGCAGTTTGGCGGGACAGGGAGGGACTGAAGCTTTCTTT.

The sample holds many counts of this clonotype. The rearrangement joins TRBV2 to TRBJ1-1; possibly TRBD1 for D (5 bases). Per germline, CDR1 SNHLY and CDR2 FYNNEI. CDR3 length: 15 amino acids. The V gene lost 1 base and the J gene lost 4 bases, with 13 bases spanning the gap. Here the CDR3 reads CASSEGKGMGTEAFF. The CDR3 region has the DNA TGTGCCAGCAGTGAAGGGAAGGGGATGGGCACTGAAGCTTTCTTT.

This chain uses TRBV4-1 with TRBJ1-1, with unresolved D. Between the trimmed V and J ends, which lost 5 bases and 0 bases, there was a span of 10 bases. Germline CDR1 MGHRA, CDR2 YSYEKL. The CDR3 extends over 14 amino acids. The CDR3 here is CASSWGDMNTEAFF. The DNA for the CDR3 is TGCGCCAGCAGCTGGGGAGATATGAACACTGAAGCTTTCTTT.

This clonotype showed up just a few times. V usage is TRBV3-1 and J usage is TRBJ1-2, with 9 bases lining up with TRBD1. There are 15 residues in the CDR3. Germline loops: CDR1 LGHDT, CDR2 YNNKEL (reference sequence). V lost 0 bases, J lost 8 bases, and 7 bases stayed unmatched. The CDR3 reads CASSQDSRQGGGYTF. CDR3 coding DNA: TGTGCCAGCAGCCAAGATTCCCGACAGGGGGGCGGCTACACCTTC. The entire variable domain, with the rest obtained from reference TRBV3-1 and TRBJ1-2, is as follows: DTAVSQTPKYLVTQMGNDKSIKCEQNLGHDTMYWYKQDSKKFLKIMFSYNNKELIINETVPNRFSPKSPDKAHLNLHINSLELGDSAVYFCASSQDSRQGGGYTFGSGTRLTVV.

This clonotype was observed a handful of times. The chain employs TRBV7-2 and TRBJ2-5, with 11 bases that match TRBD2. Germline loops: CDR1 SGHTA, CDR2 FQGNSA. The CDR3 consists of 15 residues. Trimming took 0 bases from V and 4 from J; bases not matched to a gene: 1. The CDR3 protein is CASSLASGGAETQYF. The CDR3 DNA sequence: TGTGCCAGCAGCTTAGCTAGCGGGGGGGCAGAGACCCAGTACTTC.

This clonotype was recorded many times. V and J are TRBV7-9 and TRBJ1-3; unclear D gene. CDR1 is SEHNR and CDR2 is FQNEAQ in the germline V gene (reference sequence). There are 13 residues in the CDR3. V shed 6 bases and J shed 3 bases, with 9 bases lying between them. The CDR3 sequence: CASSRSDGNTIYF. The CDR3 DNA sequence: TGTGCCAGCAGTCGATCAGATGGAAACACCATATATTTT.

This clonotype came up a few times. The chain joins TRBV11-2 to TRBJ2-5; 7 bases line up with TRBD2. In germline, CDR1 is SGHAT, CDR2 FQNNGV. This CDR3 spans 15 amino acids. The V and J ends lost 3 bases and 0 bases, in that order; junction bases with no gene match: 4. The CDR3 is CASSFEAGNQETQYF. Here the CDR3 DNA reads TGTGCCAGCAGCTTTGAAGCGGGGAACCAAGAGACCCAGTACTTC.